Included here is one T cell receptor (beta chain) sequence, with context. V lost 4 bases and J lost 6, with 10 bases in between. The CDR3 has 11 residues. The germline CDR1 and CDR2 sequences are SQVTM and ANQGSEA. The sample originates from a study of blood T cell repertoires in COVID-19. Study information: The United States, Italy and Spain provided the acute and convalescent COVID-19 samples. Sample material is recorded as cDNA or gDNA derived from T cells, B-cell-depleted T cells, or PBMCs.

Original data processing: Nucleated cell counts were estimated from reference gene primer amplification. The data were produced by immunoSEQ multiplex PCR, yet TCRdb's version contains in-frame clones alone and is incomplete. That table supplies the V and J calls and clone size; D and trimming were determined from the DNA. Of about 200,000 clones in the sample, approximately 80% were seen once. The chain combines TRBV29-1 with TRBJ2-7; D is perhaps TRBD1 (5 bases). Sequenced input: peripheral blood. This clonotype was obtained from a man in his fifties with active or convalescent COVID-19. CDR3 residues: CSVATGIEQYF. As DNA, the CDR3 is TGCAGCGTTGCTACAGGTATCGAGCAGTACTTC.